This T cell receptor (beta chain) was captured by sequencing in a study of response to subunit inactivated influenza vaccine (dated by TCRdb to 2017 to 2018). Study-level background: The study used deep quantitative T cell receptor repertoire profiling to track responses to a trivalent subunit inactivated influenza vaccine.

Overall results and qualifications from the work: It was suggested by the authors that each seasonal influenza vaccination may recruit only a limited number of new T cells.

To note about this clonotype: No antigen is known for it. No much larger clonotype is one base removed from it; base qualities were not supplied.

The library relied on RT-PCR. Sequencing was carried out with an Illumina HiSeq 2500. Through fastp at Q25 and MiXCR, TCRdb rebuilt clones from the public reads, retaining in-frame beta chains. CDR3 protein duplicates are merged, each entry listing the most common genes and DNA. This sample holds roughly 780,000 distinct CDR3 sequences; less than 20% were observed only once. The ten largest clones capture about a tenth of the sample. Reading the germline V gene gives CDR1 MNHEY and CDR2 SVGAGI. The junction carries 9 bases between V and J, which are trimmed by 4 bases and 4 bases respectively. The CDR3 covers 13 residues, taking in both the cysteine and the phenylalanine. Left in the record is the CDR3 DNA by itself, 39 bases read in frame from the first base.

Sequences were derived from PBMCs from blood, sampled approximately 5 days after vaccination. Rearrangement joined TRBV6-5 to TRBJ2-3; matching of 5 bases hints at TRBD1 as the D gene. This receptor was obtained from a man between 45 and 60 years old who received an inactivated influenza vaccine. Donor details come from another sample of the same person, matched by shared clones. The nucleotide sequence is given as TGTGCCAGCAGTTTCATAGGGGCAGATACGCAGTATTTT. Translated, it gives CASSFIGADTQYF.